This TCR beta chain was retrieved from a study of T-cell reconstitution after alpha-beta-depleted transplantation in children. Construction of the TCRbeta library involved unique molecular identifiers. TCRdb processed the PCR reads anew with MiXCR; each CDR3 protein has one entry. Of 450,000 to 600,000 distinct CDR3 sequences listed, 32% were seen once; the top ten hold about 2.3%. The CDR3 has 16 residues. The germline V gene encodes CDR1 LNHNV and CDR2 YYDKDF (reference sequence). V shed 0 bases and J shed 7 bases, with 16 bases lying between them. This receptor was identified in a human donor who donated a stem cell graft to a child with aplastic anemia. The input for sequencing was PBMCs from the stem cell graft donor, taken from the stem cell graft. The gene calls are TRBV15 and TRBJ2-1; no reliable D call. The CDR3 sequence: CATSRDAQTGRNEQFF. Here the CDR3 DNA reads TGTGCCACCAGCAGAGATGCCCAGACGGGTAGAAATGAGCAGTTCTTC.